This entry lists 11 T cell receptor beta chains sequenced from one sample in a study of CD8+CD57+ T cells in acquired aplastic anemia. The template for TCR beta VDJ and CDR3 sequence profiling was genomic DNA. TCRdb redid the calling of the reads with MiXCR, one entry per CDR3 protein. The sample yields about 210,000 distinct CDR3 sequences, over 60% seen once. Sequenced sample: sorted CD4+, CD8+, or CD8+CD57+ T cells (not recorded which) from PBMCs. The receptors were gathered from a human donor in good health.

A few counts support this clonotype. Germline and junction disagree at one end, which may indicate a read error. The rearrangement joins TRBV25-1 to TRBJ2-3; TRBD2 agrees at 8 bases. The CDR3 has 15 amino acids. CDR1 is MGHDK, CDR2 SYGVNS, per germline. The DNA of the CDR3 is TGTGCTAGCAGCCAAGGGGCGACTAGCGTAGATACGCAGTATTTT. Its protein is CASSQGATSVDTQYF.

This chain joins TRBV20-1 and TRBJ2-7; D perhaps matches TRBD1 (5 bases). Germline CDR1 reads DFQATT; CDR2 reads SNEGSKA (reference sequence). V was shortened by 2 bases and J by 6 bases, with 14 bases between the two germline ends. CDR3 size: 13 residues. CDR3 sequence (DNA): TGCAGTGCTAGATTTCAGGGATCTAGCGAGCAGTACTTC. As protein: CSARFQGSSEQYF.

The CDR3 spells CASSLTQEQYF. Here the CDR3 DNA reads TGTGCCAGCAGCCTTACTCAGGAGCAGTACTTC. V gene TRBV7-2 combines with J gene TRBJ2-7; no clear D gene. The CDR3 extends over 11 amino acids. V was clipped by 5 bases and J by 7 bases, with 9 bases between them. Germline CDR1 SGHTA, CDR2 FQGNSA.

The count of this clonotype is one. The chain is built from TRBV2 and TRBJ2-7; 10 bases fit TRBD1. This CDR3 comprises 15 residues. V lost 6 bases to trimming and J lost 1 base; unmatched junction nucleotides: 6. Germline V CDR1 and CDR2: SNHLY, FYNNEI. CDR3 residues: CASSQRDRGSYEQYF. The DNA for the CDR3 is TGTGCCAGCAGCCAAAGGGACAGGGGATCCTACGAGCAGTACTTC.

This chain links TRBV10-3 with TRBJ1-1; no reliable D call. Germline CDR1 ENHRY, CDR2 SYGVKD. CDR3 length equals 14 residues. Trimming took off 2 bases at V and 1 base at J, with 8 bases between the two ends. CDR3 region: CAISETDANTEAFF. DNA of the CDR3: TGTGCCATCAGTGAGACAGATGCGAACACTGAAGCTTTCTTT.

The chain is built from TRBV7-9 and TRBJ1-5; 9 bases fit TRBD1. The germline V gene has CDR1 SEHNR and CDR2 FQNEAQ (reference sequence). There are 14 residues in the CDR3. J lost 6 bases, V lost 4 bases, and 4 bases had no gene match. CDR3 amino acids: CASSSGTGSQPQHF. The CDR3 DNA follows: TGTGCCAGCAGCTCAGGGACAGGGAGTCAGCCCCAGCATTTT.

This clonotype was found many times. The chain combines TRBV9 with TRBJ2-1; no firm D call. V was pared by 0 bases and J by 8 bases, with 3 bases between. This CDR3 contains 11 residues. Germline-derived CDR1 and CDR2 are SGDLS and YYNGEE. The CDR3 bases are TGTGCCAGCAGCGTAGCGGATGAGCAGTTCTTC. It is translated as CASSVADEQFF.

In this sample, this clonotype turned up many times. This chain uses TRBV28 with TRBJ2-3; 13 bases fit TRBD2. The germline gives CDR1 MDHEN, CDR2 SYDVKM. The V gene end was trimmed by 5 bases and the J gene end by 6 bases; junction bases not matched to a gene: 5. The CDR3 sequence is 15 residues long. The CDR3 DNA reads TGTGCCAGCAGTCGGACTAGCGGGAGAGTTGATACGCAGTATTTT. It is translated as CASSRTSGRVDTQYF.

Note on this clonotype: One end of the junction varies from germline; a read error may be responsible. This chain joins TRBV7-7 and TRBJ2-2; no reliable D call. The CDR3 is 14 residues long. The V gene's germline CDR1 is SSHAT and CDR2 FNYEAQ (reference sequence). CDR3 amino acids: CASSLRQSTGELFF. Here the CDR3 DNA reads TGTGCTAGCAGCTTAAGGCAGAGCACCGGGGAGCTGTTTTTT. The complete variable domain, with remaining parts taken from reference TRBV7-7 and TRBJ2-2, reads GAGVSQSPRYKVTKRGQDVTLRCDPISSHATLYWYQQALGQGPEFLTYFNYEAQPDKSGLPSDRFSAERPEGSISTLTIQRTEQRDSAMYRCASSLRQSTGELFFGEGSRLTVL.

This clonotype was seen a handful of times. A much larger clonotype is one base distant, so this may be a read error. The V and J genes are TRBV7-8 and TRBJ2-7, with 9 positions matching TRBD1. The DNA matches TRBJ2-1 better at its end, which makes the J call doubtful. The CDR3 contains 15 residues. Germline-derived CDR1 and CDR2 are SGHVS and FQNEAQ. In DNA, the CDR3 is TGTGCCAGCAGCTTGACCGGGACAGGGAACAATGAGCAGTTCTTC. It specifies CASSLTGTGNNEQFF.

This clonotype was seen many times. The J gene is TRBJ2-5, the V gene TRBV29-1, with 8 bases fitting TRBD1. The CDR3 has 11 residues. Germline CDR1 reads SQVTM; CDR2 reads ANQGSEA. J was trimmed by 5 bases and V by 7 bases; bases with no gene match: 3. CDR3 sequence: CSGRGPETQYF. CDR3 nucleotide sequence: TGCAGCGGCAGGGGGCCGGAGACCCAGTACTTC.